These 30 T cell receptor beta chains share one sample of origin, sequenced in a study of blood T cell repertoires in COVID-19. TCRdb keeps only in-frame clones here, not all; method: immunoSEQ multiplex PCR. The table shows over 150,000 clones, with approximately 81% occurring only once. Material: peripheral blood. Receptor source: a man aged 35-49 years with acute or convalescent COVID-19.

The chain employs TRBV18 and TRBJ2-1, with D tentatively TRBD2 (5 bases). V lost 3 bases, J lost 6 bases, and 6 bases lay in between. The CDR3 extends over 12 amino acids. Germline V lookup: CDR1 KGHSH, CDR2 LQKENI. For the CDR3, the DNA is TGTGCCAGCTCACCTACTAGCAATGAGCAGTTCTTC. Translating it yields CASSPTSNEQFF.

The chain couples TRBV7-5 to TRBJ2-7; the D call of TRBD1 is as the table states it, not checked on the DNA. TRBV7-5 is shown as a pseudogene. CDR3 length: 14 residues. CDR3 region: CARSLWGPTYEQYF. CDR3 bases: TGTGCCAGAAGCTTATGGGGGCCCACCTACGAGCAGTACTTC.

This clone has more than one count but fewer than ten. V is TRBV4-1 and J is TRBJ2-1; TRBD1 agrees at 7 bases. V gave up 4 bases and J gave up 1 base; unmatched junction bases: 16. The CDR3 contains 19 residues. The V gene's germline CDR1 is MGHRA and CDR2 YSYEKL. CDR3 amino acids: CASSLTGTAKPGSYNEQFF. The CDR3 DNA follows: TGCGCCAGCAGCCTTACCGGGACAGCGAAACCTGGTTCCTACAATGAGCAGTTCTTC.

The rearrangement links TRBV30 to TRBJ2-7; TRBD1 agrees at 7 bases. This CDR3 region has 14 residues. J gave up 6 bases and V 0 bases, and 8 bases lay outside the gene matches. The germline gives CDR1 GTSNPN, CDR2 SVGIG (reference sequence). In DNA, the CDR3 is TGTGCCTGGAGTGTAGGGCAGGGGGTTTTCGAGCAGTACTTC. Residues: CAWSVGQGVFEQYF.

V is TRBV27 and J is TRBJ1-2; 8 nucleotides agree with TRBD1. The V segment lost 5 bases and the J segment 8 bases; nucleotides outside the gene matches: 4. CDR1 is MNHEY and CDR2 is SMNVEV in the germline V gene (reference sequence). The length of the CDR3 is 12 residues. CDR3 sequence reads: CASSGQGPGYTF. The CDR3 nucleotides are TGTGCCAGCAGTGGACAGGGTCCGGGCTACACCTTC.

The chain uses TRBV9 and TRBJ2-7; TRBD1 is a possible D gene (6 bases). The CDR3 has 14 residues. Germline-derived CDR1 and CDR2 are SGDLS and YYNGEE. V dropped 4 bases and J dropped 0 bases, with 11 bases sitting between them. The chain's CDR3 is CASSPSDSSYEQYF. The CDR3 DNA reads TGTGCCAGCAGCCCCTCGGACAGCTCCTACGAGCAGTACTTC.

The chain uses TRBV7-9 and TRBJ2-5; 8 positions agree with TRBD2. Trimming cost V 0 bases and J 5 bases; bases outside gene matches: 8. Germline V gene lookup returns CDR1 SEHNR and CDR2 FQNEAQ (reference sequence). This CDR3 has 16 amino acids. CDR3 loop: CASSLARAGAHETQYF. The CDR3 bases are TGTGCCAGCAGCTTAGCGAGAGCGGGGGCCCACGAGACCCAGTACTTC.

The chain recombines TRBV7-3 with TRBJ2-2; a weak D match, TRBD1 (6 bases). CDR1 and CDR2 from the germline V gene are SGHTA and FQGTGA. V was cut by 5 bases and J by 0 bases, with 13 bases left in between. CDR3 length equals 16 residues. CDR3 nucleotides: TGTGCCAGCAGCCGCCGTGGGGGCCCGAACACCGGGGAGCTGTTTTTT. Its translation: CASSRRGGPNTGELFF.

The CDR3 region has the DNA TGTGCCAGCAGCTTATGGGGCAACTACCAAGAGACCCAGTACTTC. Protein product: CASSLWGNYQETQYF. The chain is built from TRBV11-2 and TRBJ2-5; D possibly corresponds to TRBD1 (5 bases). V was shortened by 2 bases and J by 0 bases, with 10 bases between the two germline ends. Germline CDR1 is SGHAT and CDR2 is FQNNGV. This CDR3 has 15 amino acids.

The CDR3 sequence: CASSPTGRGNTIYF. In DNA form, the CDR3 reads TGTGCCAGCAGTCCGACAGGGCGTGGAAACACCATATATTTT. V gene TRBV27 combines with J gene TRBJ1-3, with 7 bases fitting TRBD1. The germline CDR1 and CDR2 sequences are MNHEY and SMNVEV (reference sequence). The CDR3 runs to 14 residues. V was pared by 5 bases and J by 3 bases, with 4 bases of the junction left unmatched.

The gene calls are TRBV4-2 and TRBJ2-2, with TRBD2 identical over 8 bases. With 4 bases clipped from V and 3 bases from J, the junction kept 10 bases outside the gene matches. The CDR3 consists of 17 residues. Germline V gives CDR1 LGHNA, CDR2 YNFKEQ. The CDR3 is CASSPLSGGGYTGELFF. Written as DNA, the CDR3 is TGTGCCAGCAGCCCCCTAAGCGGGGGCGGGTACACCGGGGAGCTGTTTTTT.

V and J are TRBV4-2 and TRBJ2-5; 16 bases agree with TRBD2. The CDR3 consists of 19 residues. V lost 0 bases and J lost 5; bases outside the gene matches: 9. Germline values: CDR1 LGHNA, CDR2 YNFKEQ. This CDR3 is CASSQDLPGLAGGPETQYF. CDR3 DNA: TGTGCCAGCAGCCAAGACCTTCCGGGACTAGCGGGGGGGCCTGAGACCCAGTACTTC.

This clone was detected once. CDR3 sequence reads: CASSLRQGLTSIIYGYTF. Here the CDR3 DNA reads TGTGCCAGCAGTCTACGACAGGGTTTGACTTCTATCATCTATGGCTACACCTTC. This chain uses TRBV28 with TRBJ1-2; 7 bases are shared with TRBD1. The CDR3 consists of 18 residues. Germline CDR1 and CDR2: MDHEN and SYDVKM. V was clipped by 5 bases and J by 4 bases; unmatched bases: 19.

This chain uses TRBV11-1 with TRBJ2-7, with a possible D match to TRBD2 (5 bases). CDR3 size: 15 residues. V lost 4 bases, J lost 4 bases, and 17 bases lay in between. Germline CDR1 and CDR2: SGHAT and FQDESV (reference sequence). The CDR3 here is CASSSMAGVFYEQYF. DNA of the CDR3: TGTGCCAGCAGCTCGATGGCGGGTGTCTTTTACGAGCAGTACTTC.

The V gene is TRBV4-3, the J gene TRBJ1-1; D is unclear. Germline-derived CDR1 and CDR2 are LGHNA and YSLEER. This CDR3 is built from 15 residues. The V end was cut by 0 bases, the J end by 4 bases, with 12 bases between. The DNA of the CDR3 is TGCGCCAGCAGCCAAGATTGGAGGGCAAGCACTGAAGCTTTCTTT. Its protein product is CASSQDWRASTEAFF.

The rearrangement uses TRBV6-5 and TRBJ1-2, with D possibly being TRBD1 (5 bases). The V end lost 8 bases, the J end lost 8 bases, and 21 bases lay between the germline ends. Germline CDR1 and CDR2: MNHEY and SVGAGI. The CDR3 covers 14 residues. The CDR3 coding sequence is TGTGCCAGCCGATCACAGGTTGTTATTGAGGGCTACACCTTC. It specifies CASRSQVVIEGYTF.

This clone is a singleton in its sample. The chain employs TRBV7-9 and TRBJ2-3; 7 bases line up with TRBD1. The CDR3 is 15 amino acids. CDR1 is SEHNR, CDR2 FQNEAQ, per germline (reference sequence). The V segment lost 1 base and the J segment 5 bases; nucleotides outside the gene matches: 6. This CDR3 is CASSLERTGIDTQYF. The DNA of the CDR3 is TGTGCCAGCAGCTTAGAGAGGACAGGAATAGATACGCAGTATTTT.

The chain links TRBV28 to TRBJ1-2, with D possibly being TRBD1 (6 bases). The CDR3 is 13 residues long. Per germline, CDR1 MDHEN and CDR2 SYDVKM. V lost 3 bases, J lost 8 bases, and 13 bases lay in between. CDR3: CASSLSGQGGYTF. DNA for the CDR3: TGTGCCAGCAGTTTGTCGGGGCAGGGGGGCTACACCTTC.

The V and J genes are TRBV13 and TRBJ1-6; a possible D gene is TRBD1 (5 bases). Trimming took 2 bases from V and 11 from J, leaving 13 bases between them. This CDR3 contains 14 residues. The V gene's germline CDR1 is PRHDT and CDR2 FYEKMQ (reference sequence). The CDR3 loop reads CASSLTGQGTPLHF. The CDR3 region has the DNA TGTGCCAGCAGCTTAACAGGCCAAGGGACACCCCTCCACTTT.

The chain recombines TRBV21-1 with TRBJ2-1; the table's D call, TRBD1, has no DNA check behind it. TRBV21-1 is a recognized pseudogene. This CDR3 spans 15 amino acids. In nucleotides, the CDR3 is TGTGCCAGCAGAGAGGACAGGAGGCCCTACAATGAGCAGTTCTTC. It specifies CASREDRRPYNEQFF.

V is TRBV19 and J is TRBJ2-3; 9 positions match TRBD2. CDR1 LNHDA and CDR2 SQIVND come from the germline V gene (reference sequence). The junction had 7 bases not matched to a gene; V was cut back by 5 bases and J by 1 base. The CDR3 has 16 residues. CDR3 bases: TGTGCCAGTAGTCTAAGCCGCGGGGGGGGCACAGATACGCAGTATTTT. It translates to CASSLSRGGGTDTQYF.

Here the CDR3 reads CASSLPGTGGSTIYF. CDR3 nucleotide sequence: TGTGCCAGCAGCTTACCCGGGACAGGGGGCTCTACCATATATTTT. The chain is built from TRBV5-4 and TRBJ1-3; 12 bases are a match to TRBD1. Germline loops: CDR1 SGHNT, CDR2 YYREEE (reference sequence). There are 15 residues in the CDR3. Trimming took 2 bases from V and 10 from J; bases not matched to a gene: 7.

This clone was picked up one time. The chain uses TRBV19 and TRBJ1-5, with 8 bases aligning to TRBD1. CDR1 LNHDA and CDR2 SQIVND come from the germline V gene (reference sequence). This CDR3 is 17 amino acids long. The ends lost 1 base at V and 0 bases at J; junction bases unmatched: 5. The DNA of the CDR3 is TGTGCCAGTAGTATAGCAGGGGGCTTTTATAGCAATCAGCCCCAGCATTTT. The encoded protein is CASSIAGGFYSNQPQHF. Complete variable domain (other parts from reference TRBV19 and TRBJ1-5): DGGITQSPKYLFRKEGQNVTLSCEQNLNHDAMYWYRQDPGQGLRLIYYSQIVNDFQKGDIAEGYSVSREKKESFPLTVTSAQKNPTAFYLCASSIAGGFYSNQPQHFGDGTRLSIL.

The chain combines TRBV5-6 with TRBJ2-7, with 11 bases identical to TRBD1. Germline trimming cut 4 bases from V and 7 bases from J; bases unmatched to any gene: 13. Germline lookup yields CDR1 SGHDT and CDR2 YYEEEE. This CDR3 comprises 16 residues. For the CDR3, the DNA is TGTGCCAGCAGCCGGGGGACCGGACAGGGGGCGAGAGAGCAGTACTTC. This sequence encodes CASSRGTGQGAREQYF.

The CDR3 protein is CASSPSGGPPTDTQYF. The CDR3, as DNA: TGTGCCAGCAGCCCATCCGGGGGGCCCCCCACAGATACGCAGTATTTT. The genes are TRBV5-5 and TRBJ2-3, with a possible D match to TRBD2 (7 bases). V was pared by 4 bases and J by 2 bases, with 17 bases between. The CDR3 totals 16 residues. In germline, CDR1 is SGHKS, CDR2 YYEKEE (reference sequence).

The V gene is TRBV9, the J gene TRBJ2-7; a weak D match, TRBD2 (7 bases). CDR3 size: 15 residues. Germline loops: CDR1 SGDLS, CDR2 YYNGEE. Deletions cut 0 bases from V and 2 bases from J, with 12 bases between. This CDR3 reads CASSVDGGAAYEQYF. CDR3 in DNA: TGTGCCAGCAGCGTAGATGGGGGGGCGGCCTACGAGCAGTACTTC.

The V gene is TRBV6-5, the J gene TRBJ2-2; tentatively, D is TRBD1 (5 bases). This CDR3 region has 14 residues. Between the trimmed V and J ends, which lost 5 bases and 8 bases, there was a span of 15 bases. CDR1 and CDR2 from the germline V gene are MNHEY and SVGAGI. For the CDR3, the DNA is TGTGCCAGCAGTAGGGTCAGGGAAAGTGGGGAGCTGTTTTTT. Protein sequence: CASSRVRESGELFF.

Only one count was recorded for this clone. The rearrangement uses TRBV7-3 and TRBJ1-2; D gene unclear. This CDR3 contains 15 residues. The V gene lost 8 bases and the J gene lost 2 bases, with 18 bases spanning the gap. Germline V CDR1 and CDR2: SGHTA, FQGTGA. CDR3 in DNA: TGTGCCAGCGGAGTAGGACGGGAAGTAAACTATGGCTACACCTTC. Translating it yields CASGVGREVNYGYTF.

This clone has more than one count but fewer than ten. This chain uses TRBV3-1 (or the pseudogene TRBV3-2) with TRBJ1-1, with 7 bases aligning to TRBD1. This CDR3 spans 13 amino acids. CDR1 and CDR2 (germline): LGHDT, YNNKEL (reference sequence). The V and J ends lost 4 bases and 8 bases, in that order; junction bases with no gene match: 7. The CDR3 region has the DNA TGTGCCAGCAGCCCAAACAGGGGTTGGGAAGCTTTCTTT. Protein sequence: CASSPNRGWEAFF.

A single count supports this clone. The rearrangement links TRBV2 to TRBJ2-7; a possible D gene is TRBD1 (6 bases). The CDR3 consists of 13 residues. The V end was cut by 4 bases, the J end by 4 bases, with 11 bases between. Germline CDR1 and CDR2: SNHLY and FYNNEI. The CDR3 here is CASSGGPNYEQYF. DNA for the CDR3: TGTGCCAGCAGTGGGGGGCCAAATTACGAGCAGTACTTC.